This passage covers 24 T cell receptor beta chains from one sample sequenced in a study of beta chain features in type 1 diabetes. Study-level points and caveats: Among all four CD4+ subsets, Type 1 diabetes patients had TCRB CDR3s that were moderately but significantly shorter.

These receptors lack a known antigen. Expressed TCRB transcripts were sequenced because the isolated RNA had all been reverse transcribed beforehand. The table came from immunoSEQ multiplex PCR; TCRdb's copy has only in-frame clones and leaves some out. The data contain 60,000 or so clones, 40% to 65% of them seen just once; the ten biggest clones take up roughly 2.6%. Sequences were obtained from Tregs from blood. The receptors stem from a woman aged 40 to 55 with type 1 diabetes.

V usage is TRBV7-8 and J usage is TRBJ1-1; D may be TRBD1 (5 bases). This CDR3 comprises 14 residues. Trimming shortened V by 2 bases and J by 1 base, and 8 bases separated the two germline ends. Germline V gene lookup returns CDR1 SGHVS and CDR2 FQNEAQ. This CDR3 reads CASSLMGPNTEAFF. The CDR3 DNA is TGTGCCAGCAGCTTAATGGGGCCGAACACTGAAGCTTTCTTT.

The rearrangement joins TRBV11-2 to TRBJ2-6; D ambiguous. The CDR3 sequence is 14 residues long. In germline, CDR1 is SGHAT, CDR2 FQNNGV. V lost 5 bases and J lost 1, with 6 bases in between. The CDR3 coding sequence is TGTGCCAGCAGCCTGCTATCTGGGGCCAACGTCCTGACTTTC. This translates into CASSLLSGANVLTF.

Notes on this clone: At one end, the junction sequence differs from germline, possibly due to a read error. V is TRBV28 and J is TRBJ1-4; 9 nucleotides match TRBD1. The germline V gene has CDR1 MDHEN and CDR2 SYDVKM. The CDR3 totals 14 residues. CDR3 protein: CASGLTGGREKLFF. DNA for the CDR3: TGTGCCAGCGGTTTGACAGGGGGGCGGGAAAAACTGTTTTTT.

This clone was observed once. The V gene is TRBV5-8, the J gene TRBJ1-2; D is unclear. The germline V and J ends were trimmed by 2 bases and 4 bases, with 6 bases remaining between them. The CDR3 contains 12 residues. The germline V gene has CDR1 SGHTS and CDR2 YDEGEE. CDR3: CASSLRSYGYTF. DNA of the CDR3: TGTGCCAGCAGCTTACGGAGCTATGGCTACACCTTC.

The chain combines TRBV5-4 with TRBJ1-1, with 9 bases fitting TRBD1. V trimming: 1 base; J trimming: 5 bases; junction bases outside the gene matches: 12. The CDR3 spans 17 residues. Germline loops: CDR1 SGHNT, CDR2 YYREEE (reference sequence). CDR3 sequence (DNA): TGTGCCAGCAGCTTGCCGACAGGGGGAGGGAAGAATACTGAAGCTTTCTTT. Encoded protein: CASSLPTGGGKNTEAFF.

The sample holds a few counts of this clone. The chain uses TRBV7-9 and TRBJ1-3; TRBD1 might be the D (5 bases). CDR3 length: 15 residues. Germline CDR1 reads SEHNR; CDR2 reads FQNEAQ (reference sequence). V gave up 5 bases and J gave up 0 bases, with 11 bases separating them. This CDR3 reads CASSARTGSGNTIYF. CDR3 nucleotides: TGTGCCAGCAGCGCACGAACAGGCTCTGGAAACACCATATATTTT.

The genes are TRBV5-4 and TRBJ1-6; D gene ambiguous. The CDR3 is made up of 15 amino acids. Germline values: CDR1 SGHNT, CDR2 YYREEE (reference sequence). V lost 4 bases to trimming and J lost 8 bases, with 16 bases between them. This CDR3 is CASSTSGYPDSPLHF. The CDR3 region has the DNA TGTGCCAGCAGCACCTCCGGGTACCCGGATTCACCCCTCCACTTT.

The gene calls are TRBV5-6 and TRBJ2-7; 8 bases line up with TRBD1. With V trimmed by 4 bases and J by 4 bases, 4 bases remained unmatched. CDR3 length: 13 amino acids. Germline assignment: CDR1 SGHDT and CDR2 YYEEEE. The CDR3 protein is CASSSTGGYEQYF. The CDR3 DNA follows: TGTGCCAGCAGCAGTACAGGGGGGTACGAGCAGTACTTC.

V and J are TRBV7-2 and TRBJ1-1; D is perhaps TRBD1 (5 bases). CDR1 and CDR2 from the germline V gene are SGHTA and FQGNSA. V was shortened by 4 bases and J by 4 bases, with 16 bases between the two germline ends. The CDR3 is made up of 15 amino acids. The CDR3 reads CASSSRRGGGTEAFF. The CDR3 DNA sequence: TGTGCCAGCAGCTCGAGGCGTGGGGGGGGCACTGAAGCTTTCTTT.

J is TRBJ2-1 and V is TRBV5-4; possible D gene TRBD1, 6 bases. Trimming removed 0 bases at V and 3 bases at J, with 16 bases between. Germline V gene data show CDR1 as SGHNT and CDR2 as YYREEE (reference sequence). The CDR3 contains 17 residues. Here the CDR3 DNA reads TGTGCCAGCAGCTTGGCCGTTGGCAGGGGAAGCTACAATGAGCAGTTCTTC. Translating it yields CASSLAVGRGSYNEQFF.

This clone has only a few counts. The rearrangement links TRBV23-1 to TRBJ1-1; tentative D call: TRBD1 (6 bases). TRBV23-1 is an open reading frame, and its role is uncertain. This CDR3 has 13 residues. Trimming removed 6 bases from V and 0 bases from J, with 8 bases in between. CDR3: CASRDSLNTEAFF. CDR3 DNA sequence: TGCGCCAGCAGGGACAGCTTGAACACTGAAGCTTTCTTT.

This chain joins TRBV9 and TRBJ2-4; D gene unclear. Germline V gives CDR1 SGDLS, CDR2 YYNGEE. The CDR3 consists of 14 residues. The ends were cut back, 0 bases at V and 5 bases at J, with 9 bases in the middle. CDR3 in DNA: TGTGCCAGCAGCGTAGATCTACTCCAAAACATTCAGTACTTC. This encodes CASSVDLLQNIQYF.

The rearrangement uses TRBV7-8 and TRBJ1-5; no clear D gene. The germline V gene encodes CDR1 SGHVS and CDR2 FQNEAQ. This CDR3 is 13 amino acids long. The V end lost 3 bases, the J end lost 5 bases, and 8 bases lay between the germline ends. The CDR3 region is CASSFEVDQPQHF. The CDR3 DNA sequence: TGTGCCAGCAGCTTTGAGGTGGATCAGCCCCAGCATTTT.

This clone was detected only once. This CDR3 reads CASSPGTGANEQFF. The CDR3 region has the DNA TGCGCCAGCAGCCCGGGGACAGGGGCCAATGAGCAGTTCTTC. The chain couples TRBV5-1 to TRBJ2-1, with TRBD1 matching 10 bases. The ends lost 4 bases at V and 6 bases at J; junction bases unmatched: 4. Per germline, CDR1 SGHRS and CDR2 YFSETQ. The CDR3 length is 14 residues.

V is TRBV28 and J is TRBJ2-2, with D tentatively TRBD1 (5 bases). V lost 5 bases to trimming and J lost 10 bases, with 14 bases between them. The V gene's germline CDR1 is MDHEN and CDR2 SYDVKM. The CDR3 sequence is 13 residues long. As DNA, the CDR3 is TGTGCCAGCAGTCAGGGAAATTATGAGGAGCTGTTTTTT. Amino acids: CASSQGNYEELFF.

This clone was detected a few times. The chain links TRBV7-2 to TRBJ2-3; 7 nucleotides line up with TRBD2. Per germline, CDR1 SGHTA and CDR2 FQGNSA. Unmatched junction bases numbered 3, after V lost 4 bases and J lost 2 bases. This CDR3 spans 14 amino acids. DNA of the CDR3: TGTGCCAGCAGCTCGGGACTAAACACAGATACGCAGTATTTT. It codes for CASSSGLNTDTQYF.

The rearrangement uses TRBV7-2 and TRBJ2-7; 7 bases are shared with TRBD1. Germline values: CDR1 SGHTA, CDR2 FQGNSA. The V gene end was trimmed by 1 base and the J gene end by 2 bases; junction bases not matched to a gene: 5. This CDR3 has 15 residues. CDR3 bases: TGTGCCAGCAGCTTAGTCGGGACAGACACCTACGAGCAGTACTTC. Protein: CASSLVGTDTYEQYF.

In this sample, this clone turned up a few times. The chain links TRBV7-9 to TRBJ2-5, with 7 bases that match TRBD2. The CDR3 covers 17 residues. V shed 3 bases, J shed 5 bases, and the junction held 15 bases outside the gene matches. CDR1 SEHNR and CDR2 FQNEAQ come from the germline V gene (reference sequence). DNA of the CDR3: TGTGCCAGCAGCTTGGGTAGTGCGGGAGTGAAGGGGGAGACCCAGTACTTC. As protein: CASSLGSAGVKGETQYF. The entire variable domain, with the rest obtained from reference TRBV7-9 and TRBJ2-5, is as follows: DTGVSQNPRHKITKRGQNVTFRCDPISEHNRLYWYRQTLGQGPEFLTYFQNEAQLEKSRLLSDRFSAERPKGSFSTLEIQRTEQGDSAMYLCASSLGSAGVKGETQYFGPGTRLLVL.

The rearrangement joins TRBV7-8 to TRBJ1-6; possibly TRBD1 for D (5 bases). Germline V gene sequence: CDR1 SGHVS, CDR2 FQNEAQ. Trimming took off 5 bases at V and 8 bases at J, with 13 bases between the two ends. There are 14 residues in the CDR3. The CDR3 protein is CASSTTGGDSPLHF. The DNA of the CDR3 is TGTGCCAGCAGCACAACAGGCGGGGATTCACCCCTCCACTTT.

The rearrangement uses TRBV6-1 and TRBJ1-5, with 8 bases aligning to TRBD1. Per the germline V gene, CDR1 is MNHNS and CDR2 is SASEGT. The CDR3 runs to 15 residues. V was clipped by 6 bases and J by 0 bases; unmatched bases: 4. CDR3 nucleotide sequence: TGTGCCAGCAGAGGGACAGGTAATAGCAATCAGCCCCAGCATTTT. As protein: CASRGTGNSNQPQHF.

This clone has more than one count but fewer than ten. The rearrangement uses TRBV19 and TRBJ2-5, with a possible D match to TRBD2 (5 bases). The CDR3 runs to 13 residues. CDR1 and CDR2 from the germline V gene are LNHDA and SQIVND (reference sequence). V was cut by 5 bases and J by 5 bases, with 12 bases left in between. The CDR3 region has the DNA TGTGCCAGTAGTTCCGGGCGAGGGGAGACCCAGTACTTC. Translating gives CASSSGRGETQYF.

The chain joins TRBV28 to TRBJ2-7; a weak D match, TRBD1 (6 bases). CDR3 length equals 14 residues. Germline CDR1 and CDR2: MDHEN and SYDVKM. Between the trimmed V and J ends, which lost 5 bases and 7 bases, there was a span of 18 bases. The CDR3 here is CASSRPGDLREQYF. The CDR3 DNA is TGTGCCAGCAGTAGGCCAGGGGATCTGAGGGAGCAGTACTTC. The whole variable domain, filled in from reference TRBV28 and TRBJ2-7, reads DVKVTQSSRYLVKRTGEKVFLECVQDMDHENMFWYRQDPGLGLRLIYFSYDVKMKEKGDIPEGYSVSREKKERFSLILESASTNQTSMYLCASSRPGDLREQYFGPGTRLTVT.

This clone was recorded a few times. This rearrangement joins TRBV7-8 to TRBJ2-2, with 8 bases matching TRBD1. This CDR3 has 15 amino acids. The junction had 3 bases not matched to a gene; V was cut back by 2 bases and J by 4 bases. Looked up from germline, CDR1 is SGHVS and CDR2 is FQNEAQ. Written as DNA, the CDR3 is TGTGCCAGCAGCTTACAGGGGGCGGGCACCGGGGAGCTGTTTTTT. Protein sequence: CASSLQGAGTGELFF.

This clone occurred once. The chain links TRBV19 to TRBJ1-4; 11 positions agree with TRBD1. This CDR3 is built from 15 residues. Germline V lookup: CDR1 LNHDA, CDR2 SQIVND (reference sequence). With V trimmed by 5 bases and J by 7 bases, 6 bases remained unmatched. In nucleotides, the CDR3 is TGTGCCAGTAGTTTTGGACAGGGGGCTTTTGAAAAACTGTTTTTT. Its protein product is CASSFGQGAFEKLFF.